Presented here are 26 T cell receptor beta chains from one specimen sequenced in a study of post-analysis software for immune sequencing data. Findings and caveats of the study: With TRBV5-6, TRBV5-1 and TRBV20-1 included, about five TRBV segments were more frequent in patients than in controls.

Researchers reported that TCR beta cDNA libraries carried unique molecular identifiers. TCRdb reprocessed the PCR reads with MiXCR, giving one entry per CDR3 protein. The sample lists around 700,000 distinct CDR3 sequences, 55% to 60% occurring once. These TCRs' antigens remain unknown. The sample comprised blood. These TCRs come from a girl aged 2 to 10 with multiple sclerosis.

J is TRBJ2-3 and V is TRBV29-1; 8 bases are shared with TRBD2. CDR1 SQVTM and CDR2 ANQGSEA come from the germline V gene. Trimming took 4 bases from V and 6 from J; bases not matched to a gene: 12. The CDR3 spans 15 residues. In DNA, the CDR3 is TGCAGCGTTGGGGGCCGGGGGGGCGGACCCGATACGCAGTATTTT. Translation gives CSVGGRGGGPDTQYF.

The genes are TRBV29-1 and TRBJ2-1; 12 bases map to TRBD2. V was clipped by 6 bases and J by 6 bases; unmatched bases: 9. The CDR3 spans 15 residues. Germline V CDR1 and CDR2: SQVTM, ANQGSEA. The CDR3 coding sequence is TGCAGCGTAGAGAGGCTAGCGGGAGGGGTCAATGAGCAGTTCTTC. Its translation is CSVERLAGGVNEQFF.

The chain has TRBV6-6 and TRBJ2-2; D perhaps matches TRBD1 (5 bases). In germline, CDR1 is MNHNY, CDR2 SVGAGI (reference sequence). V gave up 7 bases and J gave up 1 base, with 16 bases separating them. The CDR3 runs to 16 residues. The CDR3 nucleotides read TGTGCCAGCACCGAGAAGGGGCAGGAGAACACCGGGGAGCTGTTTTTT. Amino acid sequence: CASTEKGQENTGELFF.

The genes are TRBV4-3 and TRBJ2-3; TRBD2 matches at 12 bases. Per germline, CDR1 LGHNA and CDR2 YSLEER. J lost 2 bases, V lost 8 bases, and 11 bases had no gene match. The CDR3 runs to 17 residues. The CDR3 here is CASGISTSGGLTDTQYF. CDR3 coding DNA: TGCGCCAGCGGGATTTCGACTAGCGGGGGCCTCACAGATACGCAGTATTTT.

CDR3 sequence reads: CASSLVGGGDEQYF. For the CDR3, the DNA is TGTGCCAGCAGCTTAGTCGGCGGAGGGGACGAGCAGTACTTC. The chain couples TRBV7-2 to TRBJ2-5, with a tentative D call TRBD2 (6 bases). The J call may be faulty, since TRBJ2-7 better matches the DNA end. This CDR3 region has 14 residues. Germline CDR1 reads SGHTA; CDR2 reads FQGNSA.

This clonotype appeared a few times. The CDR3 loop reads CASTLAGYSYNEQFF. The CDR3 DNA reads TGCGCCAGCACCCTAGCGGGGTACTCCTACAATGAGCAGTTCTTC. The chain joins TRBV5-1 to TRBJ2-1; 9 bases line up with TRBD2. Germline V lookup: CDR1 SGHRS, CDR2 YFSETQ. The ends lost 6 bases at V and 0 bases at J; junction bases unmatched: 4. CDR3 length equals 15 residues.

The CDR3: CASSPPTGDLYTF. DNA for the CDR3: TGTGCCAGCTCACCACCGACGGGGGACCTCTACACCTTC. This chain joins TRBV18 and TRBJ1-2, with D possibly TRBD1 on 5 matching bases. V was trimmed by 0 bases and J by 10 bases, leaving 12 bases between them. The CDR3 length is 13 residues. Germline-derived CDR1 and CDR2 are KGHSH and LQKENI. Together with reference TRBV18 and TRBJ1-2, the CDR3 gives the full variable domain: NAGVMQNPRHLVRRRGQEARLRCSPMKGHSHVYWYRQLPEEGLKFMVYLQKENIIDESGMPKERFSAEFPKEGPSILRIQQVVRGDSAAYFCASSPPTGDLYTFGSGTRLTVV.

The V gene is TRBV5-1, the J gene TRBJ2-1; 13 positions match TRBD2. Germline lookup yields CDR1 SGHRS and CDR2 YFSETQ. V trimming: 3 bases; J trimming: 5 bases; junction bases outside the gene matches: 5. This CDR3 is built from 16 residues. The CDR3 spells CASSSGLAGQNNEQFF. The CDR3 coding sequence is TGCGCCAGCAGCTCGGGACTAGCGGGACAAAACAATGAGCAGTTCTTC.

This clonotype was observed a handful of times. The chain combines TRBV10-1 with TRBJ2-7; no clear D gene. This CDR3 has 11 residues. Germline values: CDR1 WNHNN, CDR2 SYGVQD (reference sequence). V dropped 0 bases and J dropped 7 bases, with 4 bases sitting between them. CDR3 bases: TGCGCCAGCAGTGAGTCGGCTGAGCAGTACTTC. Translation: CASSESAEQYF.

This clonotype was seen a few times. The chain carries TRBV12-3 or TRBV12-4 and TRBJ1-5; no clear D gene. V was shortened by 3 bases and J by 7 bases, with 10 bases between the two germline ends. The CDR3 has 13 amino acids. The CDR3 sequence is CASSLETNQPQHF. The CDR3 bases are TGTGCCAGCAGTTTGGAGACGAACCAGCCCCAGCATTTT.

The rearrangement links TRBV3-1 to TRBJ2-3; a possible D gene is TRBD1 (6 bases). Germline values: CDR1 LGHDT, CDR2 YNNKEL (reference sequence). The CDR3 totals 13 residues. With 4 bases removed from V and 6 bases from J, the gap between germline ends came to 11 bases. For the CDR3, the DNA is TGTGCCAGCAGCCGCATCCAGGGGGATACGCAGTATTTT. Amino acid sequence: CASSRIQGDTQYF.

This chain links TRBV20-1 with TRBJ2-7; D not resolved. CDR3 length: 16 residues. Germline-derived CDR1 and CDR2 are DFQATT and SNEGSKA (reference sequence). Trimming took off 0 bases at V and 3 bases at J, with 18 bases between the two ends. CDR3: CSARDQKGSASYEQYF. The CDR3 DNA reads as TGCAGTGCTAGAGATCAGAAGGGAAGTGCAAGCTACGAGCAGTACTTC.

The chain has TRBV6-5 and TRBJ2-1; the match to TRBD2 covers 8 bases. The CDR3 runs 16 residues. Germline V gene lookup returns CDR1 MNHEY and CDR2 SVGAGI. V was pared by 2 bases and J by 7 bases, with 10 bases of the junction left unmatched. The CDR3 loop is CASSYTSAGGKNEQFF. CDR3 sequence (DNA): TGTGCCAGCAGTTACACGTCTGCGGGGGGAAAGAATGAGCAGTTCTTC.

In its sample, this clonotype was seen a few times. The rearrangement joins TRBV6-2 or TRBV6-3 to TRBJ2-6; the D gene is possibly TRBD1 (5 bases). The germline gives CDR1 MNHEY, CDR2 SVGEGT. The V gene lost 7 bases and the J gene lost 2 bases, with 12 bases spanning the gap. The CDR3 covers 15 residues. The CDR3 DNA follows: TGTGCCAGCAAGGGAAGGGGCCCTGGGGCCAACGTCCTGACTTTC. Residues: CASKGRGPGANVLTF.

This chain connects TRBV29-1 to TRBJ2-1; D gene ambiguous. V dropped 6 bases and J dropped 5 bases, with 8 bases sitting between them. Germline CDR1 reads SQVTM; CDR2 reads ANQGSEA. This CDR3 region has 11 residues. The CDR3, as DNA: TGCAGCGTAAATAGAGACAATGAGCAGTTCTTC. The encoded protein is CSVNRDNEQFF.

CDR3 protein: CASSLTGTSPYEQYF. CDR3 coding DNA: TGCGCCAGCAGCCTTACCGGGACTAGTCCGTACGAGCAGTACTTC. V and J are TRBV4-1 and TRBJ2-5; 8 bases are shared with TRBD2. The J call could be wrong; TRBJ2-7 is a better fit for the DNA end. The length of the CDR3 is 15 residues. Germline-derived CDR1 and CDR2 are MGHRA and YSYEKL.

The genes are TRBV3-1 and TRBJ2-1; no clear D gene. The V and J ends lost 4 bases and 0 bases respectively, with 10 bases between them. Germline lookup yields CDR1 LGHDT and CDR2 YNNKEL (reference sequence). This CDR3 region has 15 residues. The CDR3 DNA sequence: TGTGCCAGCAGCCGGGGTAGTGCCTCCTACAATGAGCAGTTCTTC. This codes for CASSRGSASYNEQFF.

The V call is TRBV5-1, the J call TRBJ2-3, with a tentative D call TRBD2 (7 bases). The V and J ends lost 4 bases and 0 bases respectively, with 21 bases between them. This CDR3 is built from 18 residues. Per germline, CDR1 SGHRS and CDR2 YFSETQ. The CDR3 loop is CASSPNPPRGLSTDTQYF. CDR3 sequence (DNA): TGCGCCAGCAGCCCAAACCCACCGCGGGGGCTAAGCACAGATACGCAGTATTTT.

This clonotype was seen a few times. The J gene is TRBJ2-7, the V gene TRBV10-3; perhaps TRBD1 as D (6 bases). Germline V lookup: CDR1 ENHRY, CDR2 SYGVKD. The length of the CDR3 is 13 residues. Trimming took 0 bases from V and 5 from J, leaving 8 bases between them. In DNA, the CDR3 is TGTGCCATCAGTGAGTCAGGGGGTCACGAGCAGTACTTC. Translated, it gives CAISESGGHEQYF.

This clonotype appeared a few times. An end of the junction does not agree with germline; a read error may underlie this. The chain recombines TRBV20-1 with TRBJ2-5, with TRBD1 identical over 8 bases. This CDR3 comprises 13 residues. Per the germline V gene, CDR1 is DFQATT and CDR2 is SNEGSKA (reference sequence). The chain's CDR3 is CSARDRAQGTQYF. The CDR3 nucleotides read TGCAGTGCTAGGGACAGGGCCCAAGGGACCCAGTACTTC.

This clonotype was picked up a small number of times. V and J are TRBV11-3 and TRBJ2-1; 9 bases map to TRBD2. CDR1 and CDR2 from the germline V gene are SGHNT and YENEEA. CDR3 length: 15 residues. Germline trimming cut 5 bases from V and 5 bases from J; bases unmatched to any gene: 7. The CDR3 DNA follows: TGTGCCAGCAGCCAATCTAGCGGGGCCAACAATGAGCAGTTCTTC. It is translated as CASSQSSGANNEQFF.

CDR3: CASSPGSGKETQYF. CDR3 in DNA: TGTGCCAGCTCACCGGGATCGGGGAAGGAGACCCAGTACTTC. The genes are TRBV18 and TRBJ2-5; maybe TRBD2 (5 bases). V was trimmed by 3 bases and J by 5 bases, leaving 13 bases between them. This CDR3 has 14 residues. CDR1 and CDR2 (germline): KGHSH, LQKENI. Together with reference TRBV18 and TRBJ2-5, the CDR3 gives the full variable domain: NAGVMQNPRHLVRRRGQEARLRCSPMKGHSHVYWYRQLPEEGLKFMVYLQKENIIDESGMPKERFSAEFPKEGPSILRIQQVVRGDSAAYFCASSPGSGKETQYFGPGTRLLVL.

The chain uses TRBV2 and TRBJ2-3, with no clear D. The CDR3 has 14 residues. V lost 3 bases, J lost 5 bases, and 12 bases lay in between. Per germline, CDR1 SNHLY and CDR2 FYNNEI. The CDR3 region is CASSDSYRIDTQYF. The CDR3 nucleotides read TGTGCCAGCAGTGATTCATATCGGATAGATACGCAGTATTTT.

The genes are TRBV15 and TRBJ2-5; 7 bases map to TRBD1. V lost 3 bases to trimming and J lost 0 bases; unmatched junction nucleotides: 10. Germline loops: CDR1 LNHNV, CDR2 YYDKDF (reference sequence). This CDR3 comprises 17 residues. For the CDR3, the DNA is TGTGCCACCAGCAGCCTCGGCTGGGACAGCTACCAAGAGACCCAGTACTTC. This codes for CATSSLGWDSYQETQYF.

CDR3 sequence reads: CSATGTSGRGGTQYF. CDR3 sequence (DNA): TGCAGTGCGACCGGGACTAGCGGGAGGGGAGGTACGCAGTATTTT. V is TRBV20-1 and J is TRBJ2-3; 16 positions agree with TRBD2. Germline-derived CDR1 and CDR2 are DFQATT and SNEGSKA (reference sequence). The V gene end was trimmed by 6 bases and the J gene end by 8 bases; junction bases not matched to a gene: 8. The CDR3 has 15 amino acids.

J is TRBJ1-3 and V is TRBV4-1; D is unclear. The germline V and J ends were trimmed by 0 bases and 5 bases, with 5 bases remaining between them. This CDR3 has 13 amino acids. Germline CDR1 MGHRA, CDR2 YSYEKL. The CDR3 nucleotides read TGCGCCAGCAGCCAAGATAGTAGAAACACCATATATTTT. This encodes CASSQDSRNTIYF.